Listed below are T cell receptor beta chains from one sample, sequenced in a study of human T cells and chemical hapten exposure. TCRdb recomputed calls from the RACE reads with MiXCR, one row per CDR3 protein. The table records around 130,000 distinct CDR3 sequences, roughly 12% of them present only once. Sequenced material: whole blood, taken in connection with sensitization to the hapten diphenylcyclopropenone (DPC). These receptors were taken from a woman aged 45-59 years with alopecia areata. Some clones in this sample may be carry-over from other donors' samples. Both conserved end residues are part of each CDR3. D genes are given only for firm matches. Clone size is shown for a subset of rows, as once, few, many or a class of expanded clone.

v_call	clone_size	d_call	j_call	cdr3_aa	cdr3_nt
TRBV20-1	NA	TRBD1	TRBJ2-7	CSARPQGASYYEQYF	TGCAGTGCTAGACCGCAGGGGGCGTCTTACTACGAGCAGTACTTC
TRBV15	NA	NA	TRBJ2-7	CATSRHREDEQYF	TGTGCCACCAGCAGACACAGGGAGGACGAGCAGTACTTC
TRBV28	many	NA	TRBJ2-1	CASRGSTYNEQFF	TGTGCCAGCCGGGGTTCTACCTACAATGAGCAGTTCTTC
TRBV7-9	NA	NA	TRBJ2-3	CASSTGDTQYF	TGTGCCAGCAGCACGGGGGATACGCAGTATTTT
TRBV3-1	many	NA	TRBJ2-1	CASSRGGEVNEQFF	TGTGCCAGCAGCCGGGGCGGCGAGGTTAATGAGCAGTTCTTC
TRBV6-4	NA	NA	TRBJ1-2	CASSPGQSTNYGYTF	TGTGCCAGCAGTCCAGGACAGTCGACTAACTATGGCTACACCTTC
TRBV5-5	NA	TRBD2	TRBJ2-3	CASSLEGLAADTQYF	TGTGCCAGCAGCTTGGAGGGACTAGCTGCAGATACGCAGTATTTT
TRBV20-1	few	NA	TRBJ1-1	CSARTVGQNTEAFF	TGCAGTGCTAGGACCGTGGGGCAGAACACTGAAGCTTTCTTT
TRBV7-2	few	NA	TRBJ2-5	CASSLDRGTRETQYF	TGTGCCAGCAGCTTAGATCGGGGGACCCGAGAGACCCAGTACTTC
TRBV7-9	NA	TRBD2	TRBJ2-2	CASSWWWSGGHTGELFF	TGTGCCAGCAGCTGGTGGTGGAGCGGGGGCCACACCGGGGAGCTGTTTTTT
TRBV11-3	NA	TRBD1	TRBJ2-1	CASSSGQDNEQFF	TGTGCCAGCAGCTCAGGACAGGACAATGAGCAGTTCTTC
TRBV9	few	NA	TRBJ1-6	CASSVATGAGSPLHF	TGTGCCAGCAGCGTAGCAACAGGTGCGGGATCACCCCTCCACTTT